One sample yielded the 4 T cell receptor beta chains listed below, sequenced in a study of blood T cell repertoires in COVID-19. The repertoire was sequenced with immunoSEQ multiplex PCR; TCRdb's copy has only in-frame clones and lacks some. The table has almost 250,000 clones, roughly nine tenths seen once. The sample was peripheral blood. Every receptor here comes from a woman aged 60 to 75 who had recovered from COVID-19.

CDR3 nucleotides: TGTGCCAGCAGTTTCCGGGAGGATCAGCCCCAGCATTTT. This encodes CASSFREDQPQHF. This sequence joins TRBV12-3 or TRBV12-4 and TRBJ1-5; D not resolved. The CDR3 spans 13 residues. The V and J ends lost 3 bases and 5 bases respectively, with 8 bases between them.

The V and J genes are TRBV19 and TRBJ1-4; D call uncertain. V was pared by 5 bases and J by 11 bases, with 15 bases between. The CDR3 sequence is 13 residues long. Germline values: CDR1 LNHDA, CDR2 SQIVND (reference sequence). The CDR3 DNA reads TGTGCCAGTAGTCCCTCGGCTTCCGGGAAACTGTTTTTT. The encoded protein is CASSPSASGKLFF.

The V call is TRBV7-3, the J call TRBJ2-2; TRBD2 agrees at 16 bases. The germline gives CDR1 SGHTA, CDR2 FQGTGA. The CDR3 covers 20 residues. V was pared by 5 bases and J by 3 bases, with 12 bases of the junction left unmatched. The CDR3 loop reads CASSLHPGLAGGLDTGELFF. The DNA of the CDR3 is TGTGCCAGCAGCCTCCATCCGGGACTAGCGGGGGGGCTTGACACCGGGGAGCTGTTTTTT.

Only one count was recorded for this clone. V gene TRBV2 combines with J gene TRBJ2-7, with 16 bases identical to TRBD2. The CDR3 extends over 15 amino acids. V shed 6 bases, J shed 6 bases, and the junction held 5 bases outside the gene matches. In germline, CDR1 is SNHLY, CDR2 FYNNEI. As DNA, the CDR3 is TGTGCCAGCAGCGGGACTAGCGGGGGGGCCAGCGAGCAGTACTTC. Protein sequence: CASSGTSGGASEQYF. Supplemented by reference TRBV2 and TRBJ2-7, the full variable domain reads EPEVTQTPSHQVTQMGQEVILRCVPISNHLYFYWYRQILGQKVEFLVSFYNNEISEKSEIFDDQFSVERPDGSNFTLKIRSTKLEDSAMYFCASSGTSGGASEQYFGPGTRLTVT.